This T cell receptor beta chain was retrieved from a study of T cell repertoires in cytomegalovirus infection. For the study at large: A matching HLA type, together with CMV infection, was signaled by public TCR beta signatures. Study outcomes and limitations: Across the ex vivo response, the dominant clonotypes were HLA-C-restricted CMV-specific TCR beta clonotypes.

This clonotype was seen ten or more times. Its antigen is as yet unknown. Each CDR3 protein is one row after TCRdb ran MiXCR on the reads. The sample yields about 830,000 distinct CDR3 sequences, about 30% seen once. The CDR3 is made up of 15 amino acids. J lost 2 bases, V lost 4 bases, and 4 bases had no gene match. The sequence was obtained from a human donor in good health (CMV status not recorded). Some clones in this sample may be carry-over from other donors' samples. V gene TRBV12-3 or TRBV12-4 combines with J gene TRBJ1-5; 8 nucleotides agree with TRBD1. The source was cultured CD8+ T cells from PBMCs, collected from culture after CMV antigen stimulation. The CDR3 DNA reads TGTGCCAGCAGTTCCTTGACAGGGGGCAATCAGCCCCAGCATTTT. Protein sequence: CASSSLTGGNQPQHF.